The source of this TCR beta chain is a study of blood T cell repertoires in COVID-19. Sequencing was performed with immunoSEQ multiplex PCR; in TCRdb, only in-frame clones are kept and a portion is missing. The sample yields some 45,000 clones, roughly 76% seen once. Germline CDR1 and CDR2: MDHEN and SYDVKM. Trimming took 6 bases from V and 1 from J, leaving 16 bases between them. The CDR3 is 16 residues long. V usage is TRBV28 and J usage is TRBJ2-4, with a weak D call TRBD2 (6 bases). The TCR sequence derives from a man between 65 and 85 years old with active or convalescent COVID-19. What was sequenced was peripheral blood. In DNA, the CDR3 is TGTGCCAGCAGCTCTCTCATTCTAGCGGCCAAAAACATTCAGTACTTC. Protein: CASSSLILAAKNIQYF.